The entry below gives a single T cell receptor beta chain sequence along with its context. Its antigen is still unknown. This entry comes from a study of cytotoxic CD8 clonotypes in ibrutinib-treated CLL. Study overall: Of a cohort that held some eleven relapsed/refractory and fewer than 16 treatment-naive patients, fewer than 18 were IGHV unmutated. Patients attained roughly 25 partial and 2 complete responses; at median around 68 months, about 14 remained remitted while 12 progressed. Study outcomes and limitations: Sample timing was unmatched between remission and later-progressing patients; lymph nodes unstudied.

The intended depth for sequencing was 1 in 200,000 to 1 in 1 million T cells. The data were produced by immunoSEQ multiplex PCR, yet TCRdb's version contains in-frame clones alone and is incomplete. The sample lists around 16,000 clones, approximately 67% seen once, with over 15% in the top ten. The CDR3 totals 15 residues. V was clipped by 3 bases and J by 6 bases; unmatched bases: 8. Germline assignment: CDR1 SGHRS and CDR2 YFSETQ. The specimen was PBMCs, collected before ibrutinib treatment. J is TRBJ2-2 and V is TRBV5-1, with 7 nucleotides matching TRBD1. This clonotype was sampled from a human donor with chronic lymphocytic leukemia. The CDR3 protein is CASSSGDRASGELFF. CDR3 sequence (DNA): TGCGCCAGCAGCTCCGGTGACAGGGCATCCGGGGAGCTGTTTTTT. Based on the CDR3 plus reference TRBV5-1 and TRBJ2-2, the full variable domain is KAGVTQTPRYLIKTRGQQVTLSCSPISGHRSVSWYQQTPGQGLQFLFEYFSETQRNKGNFPGRFSGRQFSNSRSEMNVSTLELGDSALYLCASSSGDRASGELFFGEGSRLTVL.